This TCR beta chain was recorded in a study of metastatic and nonmetastatic thyroid tumors (dated by TCRdb to 2018 to 2021). Study-level background: Repertoires from peripheral blood and from tumor or nodule tissue samples of malignant and benign thyroid patients were compared. The paper's findings and limits, for the study overall: In both blood and tumor samples, TCR beta diversity was reported to be significantly higher in malignant tumors than in benign nodules.

Concerning this clone itself: The target of this receptor is not known. Per-base quality was not reported, and no clone a single base away is much larger than it.

The library came from PCR. Reads for this sample came from an Illumina HiSeq 4000. High-throughput sequencing was used to profile the TCR beta-chain CDR3 region of every patient. The study's processing was this. Drawing on CDR3 differences between clinicopathological groups, the researchers built a classifier meant to tell apart patients with distant-metastatic papillary thyroid cancer. The Shannon index was used to measure repertoire diversity, and the Morisita-Horn index was used to measure how similar tumor and blood repertoires were. TCRdb reworked the public reads: Q25 trimming with fastp, MiXCR clone assembly, productive beta chains retained. These V and J calls are TCRdb output, not the study's own analysis. Recorded for this sample are around 8,400 clones; about 40% of them occurred a single time. Roughly 33% of the sample belongs to the ten largest clones. As encoded in the germline V gene, CDR1 is MGHRA while CDR2 is YSYEKL. Trimming costs V 0 bases and J 10 bases, and their ends lie 10 bases apart. Measured from the cysteine to the phenylalanine, the CDR3 is 14 residues long. Only the CDR3 portion is preserved as DNA: 42 bases, with reading frame beginning at the first base.

No treatment had been received by any patient before thyroid surgery. Using T-cell receptor beta sequencing, the study looked back at clinical samples from patients collected from the early 2010s to the late 2010s. Sample: tumor tissue. The origin of this receptor is a male donor with papillary thyroid cancer or a benign thyroid nodule (not recorded which). Some clones in this sample may be carry-over from other donors' samples. The V and J segments used are TRBV4-1 and TRBJ1-6; confidence is insufficient to name the D gene. The DNA reads as follows: TGCGCCAGCAGCCAAGACGCGGCAGTATCACCCCTCCACTTT. This is translated as CASSQDAAVSPLHF.